Detailed here is one TCR beta chain. Antigen specificity is unknown. This specimen comes from a study of CD8 T cells in ankylosing spondylitis. V lost 1 base, J lost 9 bases, and 16 bases lay in between. The CDR3 contains 16 residues. Per germline, CDR1 LNHDA and CDR2 SQIVND (reference sequence). With molecular barcodes, quantitative 5'-RACE was used to make the TCR beta libraries. TCRdb reprocessed the 5' RACE reads with MiXCR, giving one entry per CDR3 protein. The sample carries a few hundred thousand distinct CDR3 sequences, 17% recorded once. Whole-study results and caveats: Ankylosing spondylitis blood appeared to carry a characteristic TCR beta motif of under ten highly homologous variants. Disease-linked clones bore a CD8+ phenotype, appearing relatively rarely in peripheral blood.

The sequenced sample was blood, either unsorted or a sorted T cell fraction (not recorded which). This chain links TRBV19 with TRBJ1-6; TRBD1 might be the D (5 bases). This sequence was found in a male donor with ankylosing spondylitis. DNA for the CDR3: TGTGCCAGTAGTATAGTAGCGGGGCCGGCTGGTTCACCCCTCCACTTT. Its translation: CASSIVAGPAGSPLHF.